This T cell receptor beta chain was retrieved from a study of tumor-infiltrating lymphocytes in primary liver carcinoma. At the level of the study: Patients included men and women of 30 to 69 years. Tumors, staged T1-T3 N0M0, spanned 4.2 to 10 cm. The study's findings and limits: The overlap of tumor-adjacent and tumor-blood pairs was smaller than that of tumor region pairs. Compared with blood, tumor repertoires held significantly more in their top 250 clones.

cDNA specific to TCR beta was made from 500 to 650 ng of total RNA, with a constant-region primer employed for priming. Three nested multiplex PCR rounds of slightly modified ARM-PCR generated TCR beta libraries. The first two PCR rounds, approximately 10 cycles each, used TRBV1-TRBV30 forward primers and a C-beta reverse primer. In TCRdb, the multiplex PCR reads were re-called with MiXCR into one record per CDR3 protein. The data hold hundreds of thousands of distinct CDR3 sequences, with 45% to 70% observed a single time. V lost 1 base and J 0 bases, leaving 7 bases between the germline ends. Per germline, CDR1 SGHTA and CDR2 FQGTGA. CDR3 length equals 15 residues. Germline DNA was also extracted, with blood RNA taken from unsorted whole blood. This clonotype was seen a few times. Its antigen is unknown.

The sample taken for sequencing was peripheral blood. The chain joins TRBV7-3 to TRBJ2-1; weak D call: TRBD1 (5 bases). The clonotype was recovered from a woman in her twenties or thirties with primary liver carcinoma and hepatitis B virus infection. CDR3 coding DNA: TGTGCCAGCAGCTTAAGACAGAGCTCCTACAATGAGCAGTTCTTC. This gives the protein CASSLRQSSYNEQFF.